This entry lists 23 T cell receptor beta chains sequenced from one sample in a study of T cell responses to AZD1222 COVID-19 vaccine. The method was immunoSEQ multiplex PCR; TCRdb's version includes in-frame clones alone and lacks a portion of them. The sample holds approximately 140,000 clones, about 92% seen once. The sequencing used peripheral blood, collected on day 0 of AZD1222 vaccination. Every receptor here comes from an adult in good health.

This chain joins TRBV5-1 and TRBJ2-7; 10 bases map to TRBD1. The V segment lost 7 bases and the J segment 4 bases; nucleotides outside the gene matches: 8. The germline V gene has CDR1 SGHRS and CDR2 YFSETQ. This CDR3 comprises 14 residues. CDR3 loop: CASEAGTGEYEQYF. The DNA of the CDR3 is TGCGCCAGCGAAGCCGGGACAGGGGAGTACGAGCAGTACTTC.

This chain links TRBV28 with TRBJ1-4, with 8 bases identical to TRBD1. The CDR3 is 15 amino acids. V gave up 7 bases and J gave up 7 bases; unmatched junction bases: 11. Germline V gene sequence: CDR1 MDHEN, CDR2 SYDVKM. CDR3 region: CASIALQGAGEKLFF. CDR3 DNA sequence: TGTGCCAGCATCGCCCTTCAGGGGGCAGGTGAAAAACTGTTTTTT.

This chain joins TRBV11-2 and TRBJ2-2; D is unresolved. CDR3 length: 15 residues. Deletions cut 0 bases from V and 2 bases from J, with 7 bases between. The germline CDR1 and CDR2 sequences are SGHAT and FQNNGV. The CDR3 here is CASSLDRRNTGELFF. For the CDR3, the DNA is TGTGCCAGCAGCTTAGACAGGCGAAACACCGGGGAGCTGTTTTTT.

This chain links TRBV30 with TRBJ1-1; D call uncertain. CDR1 and CDR2 (germline): GTSNPN, SVGIG (reference sequence). This CDR3 has 12 residues. Trimming took 1 base from V and 7 from J, leaving 10 bases between them. The DNA for the CDR3 is TGTGCCTGGAGTGAAGACTGGAGTGAAGCTTTCTTT. Residues: CAWSEDWSEAFF.

The chain employs TRBV25-1 and TRBJ2-5; TRBD1 matches 8 bases. Germline-derived CDR1 and CDR2 are MGHDK and SYGVNS. V shed 2 bases and J 4 bases; nucleotides not matched to a gene: 6. The CDR3 covers 15 residues. CDR3 residues: CASSETAGGRETQYF. The CDR3 DNA reads TGTGCCAGCAGTGAAACGGCAGGGGGCAGAGAGACCCAGTACTTC.

V is TRBV5-1 and J is TRBJ1-1; no clear D gene. The CDR3 consists of 13 residues. Per the germline V gene, CDR1 is SGHRS and CDR2 is YFSETQ. Trimming pared 1 base from V and 4 bases from J, leaving 8 bases between. The chain's CDR3 is CASSLLGGTEAFF. CDR3 in DNA: TGCGCCAGCAGCTTGCTGGGTGGCACTGAAGCTTTCTTT. The full variable domain, its missing parts supplied by reference TRBV5-1 and TRBJ1-1, is KAGVTQTPRYLIKTRGQQVTLSCSPISGHRSVSWYQQTPGQGLQFLFEYFSETQRNKGNFPGRFSGRQFSNSRSEMNVSTLELGDSALYLCASSLLGGTEAFFGQGTRLTVV.

The chain uses TRBV4-1 and TRBJ1-1; 10 bases line up with TRBD1. Germline lookup yields CDR1 MGHRA and CDR2 YSYEKL. The V segment lost 3 bases and the J segment 2 bases; nucleotides outside the gene matches: 9. CDR3 length: 17 residues. CDR3 bases: TGCGCCAGCAGCCAGGAACTGACAGGGGGCCGTAACACTGAAGCTTTCTTT. Encoded protein: CASSQELTGGRNTEAFF.

The chain is built from TRBV5-5 and TRBJ2-2; D not resolved. The CDR3 totals 11 residues. CDR1 is SGHKS, CDR2 YYEKEE, per germline (reference sequence). Deletions cut 5 bases from V and 7 bases from J, with 6 bases between. CDR3 protein: CASREYGELFF. CDR3 DNA sequence: TGTGCCAGCAGGGAGTACGGGGAGCTGTTTTTT.

The chain carries TRBV27 and TRBJ1-1; D ambiguous. In germline, CDR1 is MNHEY, CDR2 SMNVEV (reference sequence). V dropped 1 base and J dropped 4 bases, with 10 bases sitting between them. The CDR3 contains 14 residues. CDR3 coding DNA: TGTGCCAGCAGTTTATTTTCCGGTACCACTGAAGCTTTCTTT. It codes for CASSLFSGTTEAFF.

The rearrangement joins TRBV24-1 to TRBJ1-1; maybe TRBD1 (5 bases). The CDR3 contains 17 residues. Germline assignment: CDR1 KGHDR and CDR2 SFDVKD. The V and J ends lost 3 bases and 2 bases respectively, with 18 bases between them. CDR3 nucleotides: TGTGCCACCAGTGATCAGCCCGGCTATGGGGGAAACACTGAAGCTTTCTTT. Its protein product is CATSDQPGYGGNTEAFF.

J is TRBJ2-2 and V is TRBV24-1; TRBD2 matches 10 bases. The germline V gene encodes CDR1 KGHDR and CDR2 SFDVKD. The junction had 17 bases not matched to a gene; V was cut back by 4 bases and J by 7 bases. The CDR3 has 19 residues. This CDR3 is CATSDYREPSGRRGGELFF. The CDR3 DNA reads TGTGCCACCAGTGACTACAGGGAGCCTAGCGGGAGAAGGGGCGGGGAGCTGTTTTTT.

The V gene is TRBV6-5, the J gene TRBJ1-2, with D possibly TRBD1 on 6 matching bases. V dropped 7 bases and J dropped 3 bases, with 12 bases sitting between them. This CDR3 comprises 13 residues. Germline V lookup: CDR1 MNHEY, CDR2 SVGAGI. CDR3 coding DNA: TGTGCCAGCATAGGGGACACCTACTATGGCTACACCTTC. Encoded protein: CASIGDTYYGYTF.

This chain joins TRBV18 and TRBJ2-2, with no clear D. The CDR3 is 13 residues long. V lost 3 bases and J 4 bases, leaving 6 bases between the germline ends. Germline values: CDR1 KGHSH, CDR2 LQKENI. Here the CDR3 DNA reads TGTGCCAGCTCACCGGCGCCCACCGGGGAGCTGTTTTTT. Translation gives CASSPAPTGELFF.

The CDR3 loop reads CASSQVQGVGNTIYF. The CDR3 region has the DNA TGTGCCAGCAGCCAAGTTCAGGGCGTCGGCAACACCATATATTTT. The rearrangement uses TRBV3-1 (or the pseudogene TRBV3-2) and TRBJ1-3; D perhaps matches TRBD1 (5 bases). The CDR3 spans 15 residues. V gave up 1 base and J gave up 7 bases, with 14 bases separating them. Germline CDR1 LGHDT, CDR2 YNNKEL (reference sequence).

The V call is TRBV28, the J call TRBJ2-2; D call uncertain. V was cut by 6 bases and J by 0 bases, with 14 bases left in between. Germline CDR1 MDHEN, CDR2 SYDVKM. The CDR3 sequence is 16 residues long. The CDR3 region has the DNA TGTGCCAGCAGCGTACGCCGGTTCGCGAACACCGGGGAGCTGTTTTTT. Translating gives CASSVRRFANTGELFF. Looking up the rest from reference TRBV28 and TRBJ2-2 gives the full variable domain: DVKVTQSSRYLVKRTGEKVFLECVQDMDHENMFWYRQDPGLGLRLIYFSYDVKMKEKGDIPEGYSVSREKKERFSLILESASTNQTSMYLCASSVRRFANTGELFFGEGSRLTVL.

The chain joins TRBV3-1 (or the pseudogene TRBV3-2) to TRBJ2-3, with D perhaps TRBD1 or TRBD2 (5 bases each). Germline CDR1 is LGHDT and CDR2 is YNNKEL (reference sequence). The CDR3 sequence is 15 residues long. Trimming shortened V by 4 bases and J by 0 bases, and 11 bases separated the two germline ends. The CDR3 sequence: CASSRDLRSTDTQYF. DNA of the CDR3: TGTGCCAGCAGCCGGGACCTTCGAAGCACAGATACGCAGTATTTT.

This chain joins TRBV6-5 and TRBJ2-3; 8 nucleotides line up with TRBD2. CDR3 length equals 16 residues. Germline CDR1 MNHEY, CDR2 SVGAGI. The junction had 4 bases not matched to a gene; V was cut back by 0 bases and J by 2 bases. DNA for the CDR3: TGTGCCAGCAGTTACTCTATAGCGGGACTCACAGATACGCAGTATTTT. Its protein product is CASSYSIAGLTDTQYF.

This rearrangement joins TRBV7-9 to TRBJ2-7; 11 bases are shared with TRBD2. The CDR3 is 15 amino acids. Germline V gene lookup returns CDR1 SEHNR and CDR2 FQNEAQ (reference sequence). With V trimmed by 5 bases and J by 7 bases, 10 bases remained unmatched. The CDR3 spells CASSVSGTSGPEQYF. CDR3 sequence (DNA): TGTGCCAGCAGCGTATCCGGGACTAGCGGCCCTGAGCAGTACTTC.

This clone was picked up a small number of times. The chain carries TRBV30 and TRBJ1-1, with a tentative D call TRBD1 (5 bases). Trimming removed 3 bases at V and 4 bases at J, with 12 bases between. CDR3 size: 13 residues. Germline V lookup: CDR1 GTSNPN, CDR2 SVGIG (reference sequence). CDR3 coding DNA: TGTGCCTGGAGGACGGGGCTTGGCACTGAAGCTTTCTTT. It yields the protein CAWRTGLGTEAFF.

The chain is built from TRBV6-5 and TRBJ1-1; TRBD1 aligns across 9 bases. V lost 5 bases, J lost 8 bases, and 12 bases stayed unmatched. CDR3 length: 15 amino acids. Germline values: CDR1 MNHEY, CDR2 SVGAGI. The CDR3 DNA reads as TGTGCCAGCAGTAACCCGGGACAGGGCAAGTACGAAGCTTTCTTT. This codes for CASSNPGQGKYEAFF.

The V and J genes are TRBV18 and TRBJ2-1; 11 bases line up with TRBD2. CDR3 length: 16 residues. The germline V gene has CDR1 KGHSH and CDR2 LQKENI. Trimming took 1 base from V and 2 from J; bases not matched to a gene: 1. Here the CDR3 DNA reads TGTGCCAGCTCACCACTAGCGGGAGGGACCTACAATGAGCAGTTCTTC. This sequence encodes CASSPLAGGTYNEQFF. The whole variable domain, remainder taken from reference TRBV18 and TRBJ2-1, is NAGVMQNPRHLVRRRGQEARLRCSPMKGHSHVYWYRQLPEEGLKFMVYLQKENIIDESGMPKERFSAEFPKEGPSILRIQQVVRGDSAAYFCASSPLAGGTYNEQFFGPGTRLTVL.

The chain recombines TRBV4-1 with TRBJ1-6; D is ambiguous. The germline V gene encodes CDR1 MGHRA and CDR2 YSYEKL. The CDR3 is 17 residues long. V was clipped by 4 bases and J by 4 bases, with 17 bases between them. This CDR3 is CASSPVPGPKYNSPLHF. The CDR3 DNA reads TGCGCCAGCAGCCCAGTCCCGGGCCCTAAGTATAATTCACCCCTCCACTTT.

The V and J genes are TRBV5-6 and TRBJ2-5; 7 nucleotides match TRBD2. CDR3 length equals 14 residues. Germline lookup yields CDR1 SGHDT and CDR2 YYEEEE. V shed 4 bases, J shed 5 bases, and the junction held 8 bases outside the gene matches. CDR3 sequence (DNA): TGTGCCAGCAGCCCCTTGACTAGCTGGGAGACCCAGTACTTC. Protein product: CASSPLTSWETQYF.